A selection of T cell receptor beta chains follows, all from one sample in a study of PD-L1 blockade in urothelial cancer. Libraries were prepared by immunoSEQ multiplex PCR; TCRdb keeps only in-frame clonotypes and omits some of them. The sample lists approximately 52,000 clones; over 75% were seen once. The sample here was PBMCs, taken around atezolizumab (anti-PD-L1) treatment. These receptors originate from a man between 65 and 79 years old with urothelial cancer. Each CDR3 is given without its conserved first and last residue. Rows may omit the clone size; those that give it use once, few, many or a size class.

v_call clone_size cdr3_length cdr3_aa
TRBV2 - 10 ASGTGFHEQY
TRBV28 - 14 ASSSSGTAQMRKLF
TRBV10-1 - 12 ASRRQGADTEAF
TRBV28 - 11 ASTDGGNQPQH
TRBV28 once 9 ASCYAHEQF
TRBV9 once 16 ASSVPEAGTGVQETQY
TRBV6-5 - 13 ASSPGTSGKNIQY
TRBV5-6 few 15 ASSFLQGDPGANVLT
TRBV19 - 11 ASSMGLNQPQH
TRBV19 - 12 ASAAGTGRTEAF
TRBV2 - 11 ASTRDRNYGYT
TRBV7-3 - 12 ASSPSGNHRYAY
TRBV5-1 - 12 ASSWGTGNTEAF
TRBV10-3 - 12 AIGSGRATSEQY
TRBV4-1 - 19 ASSQGSYRLAGVPNTGELF
TRBV9 - 12 ASSVAGGSGELF
TRBV29-1 - 10 SVDRGYTEAF
TRBV2 - 15 ASGTPSKGYSNQPQH
TRBV2 - 11 ASREDRDYEQY
TRBV4-1 - 15 ASSQEPSRGPKNIQY
TRBV19 - 12 ASNAQANTGELF
TRBV6-1 - 12 ASSEAGGRETQY
TRBV10-3 - 13 ATKGTSGSGETQY
TRBV5-1 - 14 ASTTSPVTGAYEQY
TRBV5-5 - 13 ASNPGQTDTDTQY
TRBV5-4 few 14 ASSSGHGSSYNEQF
TRBV7-8 - 13 ASSPLAGAGNEQF
TRBV4-1 - 11 ASGGGRPYEQY
TRBV6-6 - 14 ASSTKREVLKNIQY
TRBV5-1 - 12 ASSPEGLTYEQY
TRBV20-1 - 9 SAKDLYEQY
TRBV6-1 - 7 AGQREQY
TRBV28 few 13 ASRLLAGEAYEQY
TRBV6-5 - 13 ASSPRAWKDEKLF
TRBV7-9 few 16 ASSSAKTSGITYNEQF
TRBV2 - 11 ASSAGTVYEQY
TRBV28 - 14 ASSPVPGTGGGYAY
TRBV7-9 few 13 ASSLGDGGLEEQY
TRBV6-5 - 13 ASRDRDRDTGELF
TRBV11-2 few 11 ASSLQESYEQY
TRBV2 - 13 ASRGLAGGSNEQF
TRBV15 - 14 ATSSRTSGSGAEQF
TRBV29-1 - 12 SVGGGYEGYEQY
TRBV18 - 12 ASSLTQGSYEQY
TRBV28 - 11 ASNLGMDRYAY
TRBV19 - 13 ASSMGQGFDEKLF
TRBV5-1 - 12 ASSLGFQQETQY
TRBV5-4 once 15 ASSPTSGRGDYNEQF
TRBV5-5 - 14 ASSLGVLGADTEAF
TRBV7-3 - 13 ASSLSGTRYNEQF
TRBV11-1 - 14 ASSSPGTGMNTEAF
TRBV5-5 - 14 ASTQIRAGGLETQY
TRBV10-3 - 9 AIRDSYEAF
TRBV5-1 - 12 ASSLQGASHEQY